A selection of T cell receptor beta chains follows, all from one sample in a study of cytomegalovirus exposure and HLA in healthy donors. Clones were read by immunoSEQ multiplex PCR, and TCRdb kept only the in-frame ones, dropping some. The profile covers 65,000 to 100,000 clones, with roughly 77% appearing a single time and 14% to 15% taken by the ten largest. Source material: PBMCs. The receptors originated from a woman aged 40-49 years in good health and CMV-seropositive. Both conserved end residues are part of each CDR3. The D gene is left open where the match is weak. The size of a clone is reported for some rows only, either as once, few or many, or as a class for expanded clones.

v_gene	abundance	j_gene	d_gene	CDR3aa	CDR3nt
TRBV2	.	TRBJ2-1	TRBD2	CASRLGLAAYNEQFF	TGTGCCAGCAGACTGGGACTAGCCGCCTACAATGAGCAGTTCTTC
TRBV7-9	.	TRBJ1-1	TRBD1	CASSKEGAQGAFF	TGTGCCAGCAGCAAGGAGGGGGCGCAGGGTGCTTTCTTT
TRBV19	.	TRBJ1-2	.	CASSTIGGGASGYTF	TGTGCCAGTAGTACCATCGGAGGGGGGGCTAGTGGCTACACCTTC
TRBV11-2	few	TRBJ2-7	TRBD2	CASSSSGGGYEQYF	TGTGCCAGCAGCTCTAGCGGGGGGGGCTACGAGCAGTACTTC
TRBV2	once	TRBJ2-1	TRBD2	CASSGTSGGSYNEQFF	TGTGCCAGCAGCGGTACTAGCGGGGGCTCCTACAATGAGCAGTTCTTC
TRBV19	.	TRBJ1-5	.	CASSIDLGVQPQHF	TGTGCCAGTAGTATAGATTTAGGGGTTCAGCCCCAGCATTTT
TRBV6-6	.	TRBJ2-7	.	CASSPLAAEETYEQYF	TGTGCCAGCAGTCCTCTAGCAGCGGAGGAAACTTACGAGCAGTACTTC
TRBV11-2	.	TRBJ1-4	.	CASNGGYNEKLFF	TGTGCCAGCAACGGAGGCTATAATGAAAAACTGTTTTTT
TRBV27	.	TRBJ2-5	.	CASSLFGYQETQYF	TGTGCCAGCAGTTTATTCGGGTACCAAGAGACCCAGTACTTC
TRBV15	few	TRBJ2-3	TRBD2	CATSREPAGVMGDTQYF	TGTGCCACCAGCAGAGAACCAGCGGGAGTTATGGGAGATACGCAGTATTTT
TRBV19	.	TRBJ2-3	TRBD1	CASTDRGQSTDTQYF	TGTGCCAGTACAGACAGGGGGCAATCCACAGATACGCAGTATTTT
TRBV18	.	TRBJ1-2	TRBD1	CASSTGDGYTF	TGTGCCAGCTCAACAGGGGATGGCTACACCTTC
TRBV6-5	.	TRBJ2-5	TRBD2	CASRLAGVAETQYF	TGTGCCAGCAGACTAGCGGGAGTCGCAGAGACCCAGTACTTC
TRBV11-2	.	TRBJ1-2	.	CASSLGRGYGYTF	TGTGCCAGCAGCTTAGGTAGGGGGTATGGCTACACCTTC
TRBV7-9	.	TRBJ1-1	.	CASSFMNTEAFF	TGTGCCAGCAGCTTCATGAACACTGAAGCTTTCTTT
TRBV5-1	.	TRBJ1-4	TRBD1	CASSHRDSGNEKLFF	TGCGCCAGCAGCCACCGGGACAGCGGGAATGAAAAACTGTTTTTT
TRBV2	once	TRBJ2-2	.	CASSRATGATGELFF	TGTGCCAGCAGCCGGGCGACGGGAGCCACCGGGGAGCTGTTTTTT
TRBV29-1	.	TRBJ1-1	.	CSAGTTEAFF	TGCAGCGCAGGGACTACTGAAGCTTTCTTT
TRBV4-3	few	TRBJ1-3	TRBD1	CASSQDPPIPGGGNTIYF	TGCGCCAGCAGCCAAGATCCGCCGATTCCAGGGGGTGGAAACACCATATATTTT
TRBV7-8	.	TRBJ2-1	TRBD2	CASSPTSANNEQFF	TGTGCCAGCAGCCCGACTAGCGCCAACAATGAGCAGTTCTTC
TRBV21-1	.	TRBJ1-1	.	CASSAQETAATEAFF	TGTGCCAGCAGCGCCCAAGAGACCGCGGCCACTGAAGCTTTCTTT
TRBV7-2	few	TRBJ2-3	TRBD2	CASSFRGGGTGGVGDTQYF	TGTGCCAGCAGCTTCCGGGGCGGGGGGACGGGAGGAGTGGGAGATACGCAGTATTTT